The 5 T cell receptor beta chains below all came from one sample that was sequenced in a study of blood T cell repertoires in COVID-19. Data came from immunoSEQ multiplex PCR; TCRdb stores just in-frame clones and leaves some out. The data contain approximately 230,000 clones, around four fifths of them singletons. The sequenced sample consisted of peripheral blood. The receptor source for this set is a man between 25 and 39 years old with active or convalescent COVID-19.

This chain connects TRBV4-3 to TRBJ2-7; tentatively, D is TRBD1 (5 bases). Trimming removed 1 base at V and 3 bases at J, with 10 bases between. Germline V gene sequence: CDR1 LGHNA, CDR2 YSLEER. CDR3 length: 14 amino acids. CDR3 in DNA: TGCGCCAGCAGCCAAGGGCAGGGTTACTACGAGCAGTACTTC. It yields the protein CASSQGQGYYEQYF.

CDR3 residues: CASSKGQSGGYTF. The CDR3 nucleotides are TGTGCCAGCAGCAAGGGACAGTCGGGCGGCTACACCTTC. The chain employs TRBV5-6 and TRBJ1-2; 7 bases line up with TRBD1. CDR1 and CDR2 from the germline V gene are SGHDT and YYEEEE. After removal of 4 bases from V and 8 bases from J, the junction contained 8 bases not matched to a gene. CDR3 length: 13 amino acids.

J is TRBJ2-1 and V is TRBV27, with TRBD2 matching 12 bases. Germline CDR1 is MNHEY and CDR2 is SMNVEV (reference sequence). Trimming at V came to 0 bases and at J to 8 bases, leaving 5 bases not matched to a gene. The CDR3 is 16 amino acids. The CDR3 protein is CASSLSPSGGADEQFF. The CDR3 DNA reads TGTGCCAGCAGTTTATCCCCTAGCGGGGGGGCAGATGAGCAGTTCTTC.

V usage is TRBV19 and J usage is TRBJ1-6, with TRBD1 as a possible D gene (5 bases). Germline V gene lookup returns CDR1 LNHDA and CDR2 SQIVND (reference sequence). The CDR3 length is 15 residues. V was shortened by 11 bases and J by 7 bases, with 21 bases between the two germline ends. DNA of the CDR3: TGTGCCGGAGGGACCGAGCAAACGAGGAATTCACCCCTCCACTTT. Its translation is CAGGTEQTRNSPLHF.

The genes are TRBV28 and TRBJ2-1, with 9 nucleotides matching TRBD2. The length of the CDR3 is 16 residues. Germline CDR1 MDHEN, CDR2 SYDVKM. After removal of 0 bases from V and 4 bases from J, the junction contained 4 bases not matched to a gene. CDR3 nucleotide sequence: TGTGCCAGCAGTTTATGGGCTAGCGGGGAATACAATGAGCAGTTCTTC. Translation: CASSLWASGEYNEQFF. The complete variable domain, with remaining parts taken from reference TRBV28 and TRBJ2-1, reads DVKVTQSSRYLVKRTGEKVFLECVQDMDHENMFWYRQDPGLGLRLIYFSYDVKMKEKGDIPEGYSVSREKKERFSLILESASTNQTSMYLCASSLWASGEYNEQFFGPGTRLTVL.